This is a list of T cell receptor beta chains from one sample in a study of blood T cell repertoires in COVID-19. TCRdb keeps only in-frame clones here, not all; method: immunoSEQ multiplex PCR. Of around 25,000 clones listed, 90% are singletons. Input material: peripheral blood. The source is a man in his 70s with acute or convalescent COVID-19. Both conserved end residues are part of each CDR3. D genes are given only for firm matches. Not all rows give a size; the values are once, few, many and, for expanded clones, a class.

clone_size	d_call	v_call	j_call	cdr3_nt	cdr3_aa
-	-	TRBV7-2	TRBJ2-7	TGTGCCAGCAGCTTAGCCCCGGGTGAGGACTACGAGCAGTACTTC	CASSLAPGEDYEQYF
-	TRBD1	TRBV13	TRBJ2-7	TGTGCCAGCAGCCCGGGACAGGGAGGGTACGAGCAGTACTTC	CASSPGQGGYEQYF
-	TRBD1	TRBV7-9	TRBJ2-4	TGTGCCAGCAGCAAGACAGGGAGCGCGGCCAAAAACATTCAGTACTTC	CASSKTGSAAKNIQYF
-	-	TRBV24-1	TRBJ1-2	TGTGCCACCAGTGCCGCGGAAAACTATGGCTACACCTTC	CATSAAENYGYTF
-	-	TRBV7-2	TRBJ1-4	TGTGCCAGCAGCTTAGGACAGGCCGGCGAAAAACTGTTTTTT	CASSLGQAGEKLFF
-	-	TRBV5-1	TRBJ2-1	TGCGCCAGCAGCTTGGGGCCCCCCGGGGGCAATGAGCAGTTCTTC	CASSLGPPGGNEQFF
-	-	TRBV7-8	TRBJ1-3	TGTGCCAGCAGCTTAGAACGCGCCTCAAACACCATATATTTT	CASSLERASNTIYF
-	-	TRBV18	TRBJ1-1	TGTGCCAGCTCAGCGACAGAGAACACTGAAGCTTTCTTT	CASSATENTEAFF
once	TRBD2	TRBV28	TRBJ2-7	TGTGCCAGCACTACCCCAAGGGCTAGCGGGAGCCGGGAGCAGTACTTC	CASTTPRASGSREQYF
-	TRBD2	TRBV24-1	TRBJ2-1	TGTGCCACCAGTGATTCGAGCGGGAGTCGGAATGAGCAGTTCTTC	CATSDSSGSRNEQFF
once	-	TRBV5-5	TRBJ2-3	TGTGCCAGCAGCTTGGAGGGGCAGGGGAGTTTCGCAGATACGCAGTATTTT	CASSLEGQGSFADTQYF
-	-	TRBV11-1	TRBJ1-1	TGTGCCAGCACCCCCGAGGGTAACACTGAAGCTTTCTTT	CASTPEGNTEAFF
-	-	TRBV29-1	TRBJ1-6	TGCAGCGTACGGGGTGATTCTTCAAATTCACCCCTCCACTTT	CSVRGDSSNSPLHF
-	-	TRBV19	TRBJ1-1	TGTGCCAGTAGTATTATTACAGGCGGCCAGGGGACTGAAGCTTTCTTT	CASSIITGGQGTEAFF
-	TRBD2	TRBV28	TRBJ2-5	TGTGCCAGCAGGTTAGCGGGGATGATAGAGACCCAGTACTTC	CASRLAGMIETQYF
-	-	TRBV5-1	TRBJ1-1	TGCGCCAGCAATCTCCGTCGGGACACTGAAGCTTTCTTT	CASNLRRDTEAFF
-	-	TRBV28	TRBJ2-7	TGTGCCAGCAGTTTTGGGAGCGTGATCGAGCAGTACTTC	CASSFGSVIEQYF
-	TRBD1	TRBV9	TRBJ1-2	TGTGCCAGCAGCGGGAACAGGGGAGTTGACTATGGCTACACCTTC	CASSGNRGVDYGYTF
-	-	TRBV19	TRBJ2-7	TGTGCCAGTAGTCGCGCCCCCAACAGAGACTACGAGCAGTACTTC	CASSRAPNRDYEQYF
-	TRBD1	TRBV10-3	TRBJ2-1	TGTGCCATCAGCCTCGGACAGGGAGGTGGGAATGAGCAGTTCTTC	CAISLGQGGGNEQFF
-	-	TRBV19	TRBJ1-1	TGTGCCAGTAAGGAGGAGGGCGGAACTGAAGCTTTCTTT	CASKEEGGTEAFF
few	-	TRBV5-4	TRBJ2-7	TGTGCCAGCAGCCCGGCAGGGCCCTACGAGCAGTACTTC	CASSPAGPYEQYF
-	TRBD1	TRBV2	TRBJ2-2	TGTGCCAGCAGCCCCGGGACAGGGATGACCGGGGAGCTGTTTTTT	CASSPGTGMTGELFF
-	-	TRBV11-3	TRBJ1-2	TGTGCCAGCAGCTTAGGACCAGAGGGCTATGGCTACACCTTC	CASSLGPEGYGYTF
-	TRBD2	TRBV6-4	TRBJ2-7	TGTGCCAGCAGGGCAGGGACTAGATTTTCCTACGAGCAGTACTTC	CASRAGTRFSYEQYF
-	TRBD2	TRBV18	TRBJ2-7	TGTGCCAGCTCACCGGAACTAGCGGTTACCTACGAGCAGTACTTC	CASSPELAVTYEQYF
-	-	TRBV7-9	TRBJ1-1	TGTGCCAGCACCCAATTGGCGGGGGGGAACACTGAAGCTTTCTTT	CASTQLAGGNTEAFF
-	-	TRBV9	TRBJ2-5	TGTGCCAGCAGCGTACGCGCAATAATACAAGAGACCCAGTACTTC	CASSVRAIIQETQYF
-	-	TRBV9	TRBJ2-3	TGTGCCAGCAGCGTAAGCCACGGGACAGATACGCAGTATTTT	CASSVSHGTDTQYF
-	TRBD2	TRBV11-2	TRBJ2-7	TGTGCCAGCACCGACCTTGTTACGGGACTAGTCGATTACGAGCAGTACTTC	CASTDLVTGLVDYEQYF